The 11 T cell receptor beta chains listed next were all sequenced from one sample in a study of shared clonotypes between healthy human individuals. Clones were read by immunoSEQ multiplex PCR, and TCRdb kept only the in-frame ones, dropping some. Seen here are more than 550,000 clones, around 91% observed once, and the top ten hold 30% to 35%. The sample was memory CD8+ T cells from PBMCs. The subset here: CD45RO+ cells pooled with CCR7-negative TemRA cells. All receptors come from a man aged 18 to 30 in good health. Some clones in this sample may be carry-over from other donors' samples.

The CDR3 bases are TGTGCCCACGGCGGGGAATCCTACAATGAGCAGTTCTTC. This sequence encodes CAHGGESYNEQFF. This chain joins TRBV30 and TRBJ2-1; possible D gene TRBD2, 6 bases. The CDR3 runs 13 residues. The germline V and J ends were trimmed by 8 bases and 1 base, with 12 bases remaining between them. Germline values: CDR1 GTSNPN, CDR2 SVGIG (reference sequence).

The CDR3 DNA follows: TGTGCCAGTAGTATTCTAACGGACAGTCTCGATAATGAGCAGTTCTTC. Its protein product is CASSILTDSLDNEQFF. This chain joins TRBV19 and TRBJ2-1, with TRBD1 as a possible D gene (6 bases). Trimming cost V 3 bases and J 7 bases, with 19 bases left between them. This CDR3 contains 16 residues. Germline lookup yields CDR1 LNHDA and CDR2 SQIVND (reference sequence).

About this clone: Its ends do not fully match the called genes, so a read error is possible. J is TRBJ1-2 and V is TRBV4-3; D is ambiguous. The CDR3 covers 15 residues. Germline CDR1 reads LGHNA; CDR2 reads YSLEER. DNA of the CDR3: TGCGCCAGCAGCGAAGAGGACGGATATAACTATGGCTACACCTTC. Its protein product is CASSEEDGYNYGYTF.

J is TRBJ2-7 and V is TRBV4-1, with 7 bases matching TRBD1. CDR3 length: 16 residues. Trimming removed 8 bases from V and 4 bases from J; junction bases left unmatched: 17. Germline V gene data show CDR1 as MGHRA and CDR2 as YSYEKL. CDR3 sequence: CASRPQGDQAYYEQYF. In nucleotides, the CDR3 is TGCGCCAGCCGCCCTCAGGGGGACCAAGCCTATTACGAGCAGTACTTC.

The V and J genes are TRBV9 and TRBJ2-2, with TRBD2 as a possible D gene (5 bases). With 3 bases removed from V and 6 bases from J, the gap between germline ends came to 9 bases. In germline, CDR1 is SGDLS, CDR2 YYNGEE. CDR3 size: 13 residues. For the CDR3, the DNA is TGTGCCAGCAGCGGTGGACTCTCCGGGGAGCTGTTTTTT. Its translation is CASSGGLSGELFF.

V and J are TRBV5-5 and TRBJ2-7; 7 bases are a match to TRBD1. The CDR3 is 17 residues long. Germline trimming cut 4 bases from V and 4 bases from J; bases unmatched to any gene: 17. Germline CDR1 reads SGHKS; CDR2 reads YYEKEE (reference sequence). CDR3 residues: CASSQGGRPPLHYEQYF. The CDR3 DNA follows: TGTGCCAGCAGCCAAGGGGGCAGGCCCCCACTACATTACGAGCAGTACTTC.

CDR3 residues: CASSTVGQGFPNEKLFF. In DNA, the CDR3 is TGTGCCAGCAGTACCGTAGGACAGGGGTTCCCTAATGAAAAACTGTTTTTT. The chain is built from TRBV2 and TRBJ1-4; 9 nucleotides align to TRBD1. Germline values: CDR1 SNHLY, CDR2 FYNNEI. V trimming: 5 bases; J trimming: 3 bases; junction bases outside the gene matches: 10. The CDR3 is 17 amino acids. Filled out from reference TRBV2 and TRBJ1-4, the complete variable domain reads EPEVTQTPSHQVTQMGQEVILRCVPISNHLYFYWYRQILGQKVEFLVSFYNNEISEKSEIFDDQFSVERPDGSNFTLKIRSTKLEDSAMYFCASSTVGQGFPNEKLFFGSGTQLSVL.

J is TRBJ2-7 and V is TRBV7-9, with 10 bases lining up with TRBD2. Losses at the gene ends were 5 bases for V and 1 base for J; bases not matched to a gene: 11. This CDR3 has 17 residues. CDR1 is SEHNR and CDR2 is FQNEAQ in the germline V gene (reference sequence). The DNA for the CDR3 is TGTGCCAGCAGCAAGATTCGGCCTAGCGGGAGTTCCTACGAGCAGTACTTC. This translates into CASSKIRPSGSSYEQYF.

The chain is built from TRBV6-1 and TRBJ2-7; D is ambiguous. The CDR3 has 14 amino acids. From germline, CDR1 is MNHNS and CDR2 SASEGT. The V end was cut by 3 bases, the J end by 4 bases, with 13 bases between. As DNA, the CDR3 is TGTGCCAGCAGTGAGTATAGTCAGATTTACGAGCAGTACTTC. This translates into CASSEYSQIYEQYF.

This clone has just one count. CDR3 in DNA: TGCGCCAGCAGCCCCTCAAGGGTAGCGGGAATTGGCTACGAGCAGTACTTC. Its translation: CASSPSRVAGIGYEQYF. The chain carries TRBV4-1 and TRBJ2-7; 8 bases are a match to TRBD2. This CDR3 spans 17 amino acids. Germline trimming cut 4 bases from V and 3 bases from J; bases unmatched to any gene: 14. Germline CDR1 MGHRA, CDR2 YSYEKL.

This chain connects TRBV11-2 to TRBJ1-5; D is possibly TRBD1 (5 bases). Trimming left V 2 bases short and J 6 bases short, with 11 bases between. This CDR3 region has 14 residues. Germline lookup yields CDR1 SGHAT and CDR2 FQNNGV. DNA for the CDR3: TGTGCCAGCAGCTTATACGGGGGGGGTCAGCCCCAGCATTTT. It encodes CASSLYGGGQPQHF.